This TCR beta chain was documented in a study of blood T cell repertoires in COVID-19. CDR1 and CDR2 from the germline V gene are MDHEN and SYDVKM. The CDR3 sequence is 14 residues long. The V and J ends lost 5 bases and 1 base respectively, with 11 bases between them. Assay: immunoSEQ multiplex PCR; the TCRdb copy retains only in-frame clones and omits some. The sample includes over 90,000 clones, around 88% seen only once; the top ten take approximately 3.7%. The chain links TRBV28 to TRBJ2-5; TRBD2 might be the D (6 bases). This clonotype originated in a human donor in a cohort sampled during active COVID-19. The sample taken for sequencing was peripheral blood. CDR3 DNA sequence: TGTGCCAGCAGTGGGGGGTTCAGCCAAGAGACCCAGTACTTC. The encoded protein is CASSGGFSQETQYF.